The TCR beta chain under discussion was sequenced for a study of CXCR3-negative and CXCR3-positive naive CD8 T cells. General study findings and limits: Researchers report that CXCR3-positive naive cells carry more hydrophobic TRB CDR3s than CXCR3-negative naive cells.

The libraries of TRB cDNA were constructed through 5' RACE using UMI labels. TCRdb re-called the 5' RACE reads and shows each CDR3 protein once, DNA omitted. Its table records thousands of distinct CDR3 sequences. The CDR3 is 12 residues long. Germline CDR1 reads SQVTM; CDR2 reads ANQGSEA. This clonotype ranks as medium-sized (0.01 to 0.1%) in terms of frequency. Its target is unknown. The chain combines TRBV29-1 with TRBJ2-7; the D call from TCRdb, TRBD1, cannot be confirmed without DNA. Sequencing was carried out using naive CXCR3+ CD8+ T cells from blood. As for subset: CD45RO-CCR7+CD27+CD95- naive CD8+ T cells expressing CXCR3 (TNR3+). The source is a human donor in good health. Some clones in this sample may be carry-over from other donors' samples. The CDR3 spells CSVFGRGYEQYF.